These T cell receptor beta chains were read from a single sample in a study of Ad26.COV2.S vaccination and SARS-CoV-2 variants. Sequencing was performed with immunoSEQ multiplex PCR; in TCRdb, only in-frame clones are kept and a portion is missing. The sample has a few hundred thousand clones; 90% are singletons. The source was peripheral blood, collected in a trial of Ad26.COV2.S vaccine versus placebo. Source of these receptors: a person aged 18-65 years who received the Ad26.COV2.S COVID-19 vaccine or a placebo. The CDR3 runs from the conserved cysteine through the conserved F or W. D genes are given only for firm matches. The size field is filled for only some rows; it gives once, few, many or a size class.

D gene	clone size	V gene	J gene	CDR3 protein	CDR3 DNA
-	-	TRBV4-2	TRBJ2-5	CASSQKSGTGETQYF	TGTGCCAGCAGCCAAAAGTCGGGCACGGGAGAGACCCAGTACTTC
TRBD1	-	TRBV7-8	TRBJ2-1	CASSTAGTDSYNEQFF	TGTGCCAGCAGCACTGCCGGGACAGATTCCTACAATGAGCAGTTCTTC
-	-	TRBV6-1	TRBJ2-2	CASSELQPSPRHRGAVF	TGTGCCAGCAGTGAATTACAGCCCAGTCCAAGACACCGGGGAGCTGTTTTT
-	-	TRBV10-3	TRBJ2-1	CAISDSRDLRNEQFF	TGTGCCATCAGTGATTCCCGGGATTTGCGCAATGAGCAGTTCTTC
-	-	TRBV4-3	TRBJ2-2	CASSQYSGGPNTGELFF	TGCGCCAGCAGCCAATATAGCGGAGGCCCGAACACCGGGGAGCTGTTTTTT
-	once	TRBV28	TRBJ2-1	CASSFGGPGADEQFF	TGTGCCAGCAGTTTTGGGGGGCCAGGGGCGGATGAGCAGTTCTTC
-	-	TRBV6-1	TRBJ2-1	CASSENRANEQFF	TGTGCCAGCAGTGAAAACAGAGCCAATGAGCAGTTCTTC
-	-	TRBV19	TRBJ2-7	CASNRGRKDEQYF	TGTGCCAGTAACCGGGGACGAAAGGACGAGCAGTACTTC
-	few	TRBV15	TRBJ1-5	CATSWGQNQPQHF	TGTGCCACCAGCTGGGGGCAGAATCAGCCCCAGCATTTT
-	few	TRBV5-4	TRBJ1-1	CASSLEQGGEAFF	TGTGCCAGCAGCTTGGAGCAGGGTGGTGAAGCTTTCTTT
-	-	TRBV28	TRBJ1-1	CASSLTVEAFF	TGTGCCAGCAGTTTGACAGTTGAAGCTTTCTTT
TRBD1	-	TRBV5-1	TRBJ2-2	CASSSRDSLNTGELFF	TGCGCCAGCAGCTCCCGGGACAGCCTGAACACCGGGGAGCTGTTTTTT
-	-	TRBV5-1	TRBJ2-7	CASSSNTGAVPSSYEQYF	TGCGCCAGCAGCTCGAACACCGGGGCCGTACCGAGCTCCTACGAGCAGTACTTC
TRBD2	-	TRBV3-1/TRBV3-2	TRBJ2-2	CASSLRRPSGRNTGELFF	TGTGCCAGCAGCCTCCGGCGGCCTAGCGGGAGGAACACCGGGGAGCTGTTTTTT
-	-	TRBV9	TRBJ1-2	CASSVAQSWGANYGYTF	TGTGCCAGCAGCGTAGCTCAATCATGGGGGGCTAACTATGGCTACACCTTC
-	-	TRBV5-6	TRBJ2-2	CASSLEVTGELFF	TGTGCCAGCAGCTTGGAGGTGACCGGGGAGCTGTTTTTT
-	once	TRBV19	TRBJ2-2	CASNNPGPGRSNTGELFF	TGTGCCAGTAATAACCCTGGGCCCGGGAGATCAAACACCGGGGAGCTGTTTTTT
TRBD2	once	TRBV7-3	TRBJ2-3	CASSLNLAAGTDTQYF	TGTGCCAGCAGCTTAAATCTAGCGGCGGGCACAGATACGCAGTATTTT
TRBD1	few	TRBV9	TRBJ2-7	CASSASGTESYEQYF	TGTGCCAGCAGCGCCTCCGGGACAGAATCCTACGAGCAGTACTTC
TRBD1	-	TRBV4-3	TRBJ2-2	CASSQERTGGYSGELFF	TGCGCCAGCAGCCAAGAAAGGACAGGGGGCTACAGCGGGGAGCTGTTTTTT
TRBD1	-	TRBV11-2	TRBJ1-4	CASSSGQLNEKLFF	TGTGCCAGCAGCTCGGGACAGCTTAATGAAAAACTGTTTTTT
-	-	TRBV6-5	TRBJ2-2	CASGFTGAAGELFF	TGTGCCAGCGGATTTACGGGGGCGGCCGGGGAGCTGTTTTTT
-	few	TRBV5-4	TRBJ1-1	CASIGLNTEAFF	TGTGCCAGCATCGGGCTAAACACTGAAGCTTTCTTT
TRBD2	-	TRBV19	TRBJ2-2	CASSPGVAGDPGELFF	TGTGCCAGTAGCCCGGGAGTAGCGGGAGACCCCGGGGAGCTGTTTTTT
TRBD2	-	TRBV7-9	TRBJ2-5	CASSLESGMETQYF	TGTGCCAGCAGCTTAGAAAGCGGGATGGAGACCCAGTACTTC
-	-	TRBV5-1	TRBJ2-1	CASSPGTGTYNEQFF	TGCGCCAGCAGCCCGGGAACAGGGACATACAATGAGCAGTTCTTC
TRBD2	once	TRBV6-5	TRBJ2-1	CASSPGTSSYNEQFF	TGTGCCAGCAGCCCCGGGACTAGCTCCTACAATGAGCAGTTCTTC
TRBD1	-	TRBV30	TRBJ2-7	CAWLLSDRGGYEQYF	TGTGCCTGGCTTTTGTCGGACAGGGGAGGCTACGAGCAGTACTTC
TRBD1	-	TRBV6-6	TRBJ1-2	CASSYTDRVAYGYTF	TGTGCCAGCAGTTACACGGACAGGGTTGCCTATGGCTACACCTTC
-	-	TRBV7-8	TRBJ2-3	CASSLDADTQYF	TGTGCCAGCAGCTTAGACGCAGATACGCAGTATTTT
-	-	TRBV5-1	TRBJ2-5	CASSLVPTGQETQYF	TGCGCCAGCAGCTTGGTTCCGACCGGCCAAGAGACCCAGTACTTC
TRBD1	once	TRBV28	TRBJ2-5	CASRRQGLETQYF	TGTGCCAGCAGGAGACAGGGTTTGGAGACCCAGTACTTC
TRBD1	-	TRBV2	TRBJ2-5	CASSLQGLETQYF	TGTGCCAGCAGTTTACAGGGGTTAGAGACCCAGTACTTC
TRBD1	-	TRBV11-3	TRBJ1-5	CASSPSRAGGSSINQPQHF	TGTGCCAGCAGCCCCTCTCGAGCAGGGGGCTCTTCCATTAATCAGCCCCAGCATTTT
-	-	TRBV7-2	TRBJ2-3	CASSFHGRDIDTQYF	TGTGCCAGCAGCTTTCATGGGCGGGATATAGATACGCAGTATTTT
TRBD2	-	TRBV7-2	TRBJ2-1	CASSLGGTSANEQFF	TGTGCCAGCAGCTTAGGAGGGACTAGCGCAAATGAGCAGTTCTTC
-	-	TRBV4-3	TRBJ2-2	CASSQDRRGGELFF	TGCGCCAGCAGCCAAGACCGGAGGGGCGGGGAGCTGTTTTTT
TRBD2	-	TRBV30	TRBJ2-7	CAWGGGLAVYEQYF	TGTGCCTGGGGCGGGGGACTAGCGGTCTACGAGCAGTACTTC
-	-	TRBV5-4	TRBJ2-6	CASSFGRATLRSGANVLTF	TGTGCCAGCAGCTTTGGACGAGCGACTCTCCGGTCTGGGGCCAACGTCCTGACTTTC
-	-	TRBV4-1	TRBJ1-1	CASSQTHRDTEAFF	TGCGCCAGCAGCCAGACCCACAGGGACACTGAAGCTTTCTTT
-	-	TRBV15	TRBJ2-7	CATSRDRPNGGEQYF	TGTGCCACCAGCAGAGATCGACCAAACGGCGGGGAGCAGTACTTC
TRBD2	-	TRBV13	TRBJ2-1	CATRTSGRIYEQFF	TGTGCCACCCGGACTAGCGGGAGAATATATGAGCAGTTCTTC
-	once	TRBV30	TRBJ1-1	CAWSKGPTEAFF	TGTGCCTGGAGTAAGGGCCCCACTGAAGCTTTCTTT
-	-	TRBV4-2	TRBJ1-2	CASSGRLWGRDGYTF	TGTGCCAGCAGCGGAAGACTGTGGGGGCGCGATGGCTACACCTTC
-	-	TRBV28	TRBJ2-4	CASSLRGPWGKNIQYF	TGTGCCAGCAGTTTAAGAGGGCCCTGGGGCAAAAACATTCAGTACTTC
-	-	TRBV2	TRBJ2-7	CASIEGVGNYEQYF	TGTGCCAGCATTGAAGGAGTGGGAAACTACGAGCAGTACTTC
TRBD1	-	TRBV18	TRBJ1-1	CASSPATGGMAEAFF	TGTGCCAGCTCACCAGCGACAGGGGGCATGGCTGAAGCTTTCTTT
-	-	TRBV4-3	TRBJ1-2	CASSQDLPVTYGYTF	TGCGCCAGCAGCCAAGATCTCCCAGTCACCTATGGCTACACCTTC
-	-	TRBV25-1	TRBJ1-2	CASSWGDGYTF	TGTGCCAGCAGTTGGGGAGATGGCTACACCTTC
-	-	TRBV6-5	TRBJ1-2	CASSRAPKGYGYTF	TGTGCCAGCAGCCGGGCGCCAAAAGGGTATGGCTACACCTTC
TRBD1	once	TRBV6-4	TRBJ2-2	CASSRDRSVGELFF	TGTGCCAGCAGTAGGGACAGGTCTGTCGGGGAGCTGTTTTTT
TRBD2	few	TRBV5-6	TRBJ2-2	CASSLYLAGQNTGELFF	TGTGCCAGCAGCTTGTACCTAGCGGGCCAAAACACCGGGGAGCTGTTTTTT
TRBD1	-	TRBV5-1	TRBJ2-7	CASSGGTGALTQDF	TGCGCCAGCAGCGGGGGGACAGGGGCTCTCACGCAAGACTTC
TRBD1	-	TRBV27	TRBJ2-7	CASSSLDRAYEQYF	TGTGCCAGCAGTTCCTTGGACAGGGCTTACGAGCAGTACTTC
TRBD2	few	TRBV3-1/TRBV3-2	TRBJ2-7	CASSQGTSGYTYEQYF	TGTGCCAGCAGCCAGGGGACTAGCGGGTACACCTACGAGCAGTACTTC
-	-	TRBV6-2/TRBV6-3	TRBJ1-4	CASSRDTNEKLFF	TGTGCCAGCAGCCGAGATACTAATGAAAAACTGTTTTTT
-	-	TRBV1	TRBJ2-7	CTSSRPGTGKGEQYF	TGCACCAGCAGCCGTCCCGGGACAGGGAAAGGCGAGCAGTACTTC